A single sample is the source of the 18 T cell receptor beta chains below, sequenced in a study of T cells after yellow fever vaccination. TCRdb called the 5' RACE reads again in MiXCR, with one record for every CDR3 protein. The sample records a few hundred thousand distinct CDR3 sequences, roughly 3.9% being singletons. Sequencing used PBMCs, obtained 5 days after the yellow fever booster vaccination. These receptor sequences come from a man younger than 30 who received the YFV17D yellow fever vaccine.

This clonotype was found a few times. V usage is TRBV20-1 and J usage is TRBJ2-3; D not resolved. V was cut by 7 bases and J by 0 bases, with 8 bases left in between. Germline CDR1 is DFQATT and CDR2 is SNEGSKA (reference sequence). The CDR3 runs to 12 residues. The CDR3 loop reads CSVKKSTDTQYF. DNA of the CDR3: TGCAGTGTCAAGAAGAGCACAGATACGCAGTATTTT.

This clonotype has a handful of counts. The chain couples TRBV7-9 to TRBJ2-7; the D gene is possibly TRBD2 (6 bases). V was trimmed by 5 bases and J by 1 base, leaving 9 bases between them. The germline V gene encodes CDR1 SEHNR and CDR2 FQNEAQ (reference sequence). The CDR3 is 13 residues long. The CDR3 spells CASSAGTSYEQYV. CDR3 in DNA: TGTGCCAGCAGCGCGGGGACTTCCTACGAGCAGTACGTC.

V usage is TRBV2 and J usage is TRBJ2-1, with D perhaps matching TRBD1 or TRBD2 (5 bases each). Per germline, CDR1 SNHLY and CDR2 FYNNEI. The CDR3 has 16 amino acids. V shed 1 base and J shed 3 bases, with 13 bases lying between them. CDR3 sequence reads: CASSEGGSGLYNEQFF. The CDR3 nucleotides are TGTGCCAGCAGTGAAGGGGGATCGGGGCTCTACAATGAGCAGTTCTTC.

V and J are TRBV4-3 and TRBJ2-5, with D tentatively TRBD1 or TRBD2 (6 bases each). CDR3 length equals 14 residues. Trimming took 0 bases from V and 8 from J, leaving 13 bases between them. The germline gives CDR1 LGHNA, CDR2 YSLEER. The CDR3 coding sequence is TGCGCCAGCAGCCAAGAAACCCTCGGGGGCACCCAGTACTTC. Its translation: CASSQETLGGTQYF.

In this sample, this clonotype turned up many times. The V gene is TRBV12-3 or TRBV12-4, the J gene TRBJ2-2, with D unresolved. Between the trimmed V and J ends, which lost 3 bases and 3 bases, there was a span of 11 bases. The CDR3 extends over 15 amino acids. CDR3 region: CASSFDSGYTGELFF. The CDR3 DNA is TGTGCCAGCAGTTTTGACTCGGGTTACACCGGGGAGCTGTTTTTT.

This clonotype was picked up a small number of times. The chain links TRBV5-1 to TRBJ2-2; 7 bases are shared with TRBD1. The J segment lost 6 bases and the V segment lost 4 bases, leaving 9 bases of the junction unmatched. The CDR3 extends over 15 amino acids. Germline CDR1 is SGHRS and CDR2 is YFSETQ. CDR3 amino acids: CASSQLDRVAGELFF. The CDR3 coding sequence is TGCGCCAGCAGCCAGCTTGACAGGGTGGCCGGGGAGCTGTTTTTT.

In this sample, this clonotype turned up a few times. The genes are TRBV7-9 and TRBJ2-7; TRBD1 aligns across 10 bases. Germline lookup yields CDR1 SEHNR and CDR2 FQNEAQ (reference sequence). V lost 8 bases and J lost 3; bases outside the gene matches: 7. The CDR3 is 14 amino acids. CDR3 nucleotide sequence: TGTGCCAGCGGAGGGGACAGGGGCAACTACGAGCAGTACTTC. Encoded protein: CASGGDRGNYEQYF.

The chain couples TRBV10-3 to TRBJ2-1; D may be TRBD1 (6 bases). Per the germline V gene, CDR1 is ENHRY and CDR2 is SYGVKD. V gave up 0 bases and J gave up 2 bases, with 8 bases separating them. The CDR3 is 15 residues long. In DNA form, the CDR3 reads TGTGCCATCAGTGAGTCCCGGACAGCCTACAATGAGCAGTTCTTC. Its protein is CAISESRTAYNEQFF.

This clonotype came up a few times. This chain links TRBV9 with TRBJ1-1, with D maybe TRBD1 (5 bases). Germline assignment: CDR1 SGDLS and CDR2 YYNGEE. With 6 bases removed from V and 4 bases from J, the gap between germline ends came to 13 bases. The CDR3 runs to 13 residues. The CDR3 nucleotides are TGTGCCAGCACAGGTGGGGACGTCACTGAAGCTTTCTTT. Its protein product is CASTGGDVTEAFF.

This clonotype has a handful of counts. This rearrangement joins TRBV7-6 to TRBJ1-1, with 8 bases aligning to TRBD1. V lost 0 bases, J lost 10 bases, and 7 bases stayed unmatched. The CDR3 is 14 residues long. Per germline, CDR1 SGHVS and CDR2 FNYEAQ. In DNA, the CDR3 is TGTGCCAGCAGCTTAGCGACAGGGGTTAGTGGAGCTTTCTTT. Its protein product is CASSLATGVSGAFF.

This clonotype has at least ten counts. J is TRBJ2-1 and V is TRBV3-1; D not certain. The CDR3 spans 13 residues. Germline lookup yields CDR1 LGHDT and CDR2 YNNKEL (reference sequence). Trimming cost V 0 bases and J 7 bases, with 7 bases left between them. The CDR3 sequence: CASSQENGNEQFF. In DNA form, the CDR3 reads TGTGCCAGCAGCCAAGAGAATGGGAATGAGCAGTTCTTC.

This clonotype was counted ten times or more. V and J are TRBV19 and TRBJ1-5; D perhaps matches TRBD1 (6 bases). Germline loops: CDR1 LNHDA, CDR2 SQIVND (reference sequence). The CDR3 is 14 residues long. Trimming shortened V by 5 bases and J by 9 bases, and 17 bases separated the two germline ends. The CDR3 reads CASSLTGAHGPQHF. The CDR3, as DNA: TGTGCCAGTAGTTTGACAGGTGCTCACGGGCCCCAGCATTTT.

The rearrangement uses TRBV25-1 and TRBJ2-5; 12 bases fit TRBD2. Losses at the gene ends were 4 bases for V and 4 bases for J; bases not matched to a gene: 4. CDR1 and CDR2 (germline): MGHDK, SYGVNS. The CDR3 consists of 15 residues. CDR3 protein: CASSGSSGGGETQYF. CDR3 bases: TGTGCCAGCAGTGGGTCTAGCGGGGGGGGAGAGACCCAGTACTTC.

This clonotype occurred many times. The V call is TRBV6-6, the J call TRBJ2-1; maybe TRBD2 (6 bases). Looked up from germline, CDR1 is MNHNY and CDR2 is SVGAGI (reference sequence). V lost 10 bases, J lost 0 bases, and 16 bases lay in between. This CDR3 is built from 15 residues. CDR3 protein: CATRPGLSSYNEQFF. CDR3 DNA: TGTGCCACCCGACCGGGACTCAGCTCCTACAATGAGCAGTTCTTC.

This clonotype has just a few counts. This rearrangement joins TRBV19 to TRBJ2-3; D unresolved. Germline lookup yields CDR1 LNHDA and CDR2 SQIVND (reference sequence). The germline V and J ends were trimmed by 3 bases and 3 bases, with 10 bases remaining between them. The CDR3 is 14 residues long. CDR3 bases: TGTGCCAGTAGTATCGGCCAGCAAACAGATACGCAGTATTTT. This gives the protein CASSIGQQTDTQYF.

At least ten counts were recorded for this clonotype. The V and J genes are TRBV5-1 and TRBJ2-3; 9 bases align to TRBD2. CDR3 size: 14 residues. The germline CDR1 and CDR2 sequences are SGHRS and YFSETQ. The junction had 3 bases not matched to a gene; V was cut back by 0 bases and J by 7 bases. In nucleotides, the CDR3 is TGCGCCAGCAGCTTGGTTAGCGGGGGAAATACGCAGTATTTT. It specifies CASSLVSGGNTQYF. The variable domain in full, with the rest retrieved from reference TRBV5-1 and TRBJ2-3, is KAGVTQTPRYLIKTRGQQVTLSCSPISGHRSVSWYQQTPGQGLQFLFEYFSETQRNKGNFPGRFSGRQFSNSRSEMNVSTLELGDSALYLCASSLVSGGNTQYFGPGTRLTVL.

This clonotype was seen only a few times. The rearrangement joins TRBV7-3 to TRBJ1-2; 7 nucleotides match TRBD1. CDR1 is SGHTA and CDR2 is FQGTGA in the germline V gene. The CDR3 runs 14 residues. The trim removed 2 bases at V and 4 bases at J, leaving 4 bases unmatched. The CDR3 loop is CASSLSGDSYGYTF. The DNA for the CDR3 is TGTGCCAGCAGCTTATCAGGGGACAGCTATGGCTACACCTTC.

The chain uses TRBV20-1 and TRBJ2-5; D could derive from TRBD1 or TRBD2 (5 bases each). Germline V lookup: CDR1 DFQATT, CDR2 SNEGSKA (reference sequence). The CDR3 length is 12 residues. V was pared by 5 bases and J by 3 bases, with 10 bases between. The DNA for the CDR3 is TGCAGTGCTTCGGGGACGGAAGAGACCCAGTACTTC. Its translation is CSASGTEETQYF.